These T cell receptor beta chains were read from a single sample in a study of shared clonotypes between healthy human individuals. The data were produced by immunoSEQ multiplex PCR, yet TCRdb's version contains in-frame clones alone and is incomplete. The data contain fewer than 650,000 clones, about 79% of them singletons. The sequenced sample consisted of PBMCs. These receptors all stem from a middle-aged woman in good health. Some clones in this sample may be carry-over from other donors' samples. Both conserved end residues are part of each CDR3. Fields, in order: D gene, J gene, clone size, CDR3 length, V gene, CDR3 protein, CDR3 DNA. The D gene is left open where the match is weak. Clone size is stated in some rows and not others, as once, few, many or a class when expanded.

TRBD1 | TRBJ1-5 | few | 15 | TRBV7-9 | CASSQGQGYNQPQHF | TGTGCCAGCAGCCAGGGACAGGGTTACAATCAGCCCCAGCATTTT
NA | TRBJ1-5 | NA | 13 | TRBV28 | CASSLLGGQPQHF | TGTGCCAGCAGTTTATTGGGCGGGCAGCCCCAGCATTTT
NA | TRBJ2-1 | NA | 14 | TRBV27 | CASSSQGTYNEQFF | TGTGCCAGCAGTTCCCAGGGAACCTACAATGAGCAGTTCTTC
TRBD2 | TRBJ2-3 | NA | 15 | TRBV27 | CASSTSGVSTDTQYF | TGTGCCAGCAGTACTAGCGGGGTGAGCACAGATACGCAGTATTTT
NA | TRBJ1-5 | once | 15 | TRBV21-1 | CASSTSLGRGQPQHF | TGTGCCAGCAGCACCTCCTTGGGCAGGGGTCAGCCCCAGCATTTT
TRBD2 | TRBJ2-3 | NA | 15 | TRBV10-2 | CASRGLAGRTDTQYF | TGCGCCAGCAGGGGACTAGCGGGACGCACAGATACGCAGTATTTT
TRBD1 | TRBJ1-2 | NA | 14 | TRBV18 | CASSPGTGAEGYTF | TGTGCCAGCTCCCCCGGGACAGGGGCGGAAGGCTACACCTTC
NA | TRBJ2-5 | once | 16 | TRBV5-1 | CASSSGERTDGETQYF | TGCGCCAGCTCCTCGGGGGAGCGGACCGACGGAGAGACCCAGTACTTC
NA | TRBJ2-7 | NA | 13 | TRBV15 | CATSRDAGYEQYF | TGTGCCACCAGCAGAGATGCGGGATACGAGCAGTACTTC
NA | TRBJ2-7 | NA | 16 | TRBV28 | CASSSRGDSRPYEQYF | TGTGCCAGCAGTTCCAGGGGGGACAGTAGACCCTACGAGCAGTACTTC
NA | TRBJ2-1 | NA | 14 | TRBV7-3 | CASSSQPIEGEQFF | TGTGCCAGCAGCTCCCAACCAATAGAGGGTGAGCAGTTCTTC
NA | TRBJ2-5 | NA | 12 | TRBV4-1 | CASSHPLETQYF | TGCGCCAGCAGCCACCCCTTGGAGACCCAGTACTTC
TRBD1 | TRBJ1-2 | NA | 15 | TRBV15 | CATSKRDRSNYGYTF | TGTGCCACCAGCAAACGGGACAGGAGTAACTATGGCTACACCTTC
NA | TRBJ2-1 | NA | 14 | TRBV9 | CASSVGSSGNEQFF | TGTGCCAGCAGCGTAGGGAGTAGCGGCAATGAGCAGTTCTTC
TRBD2 | TRBJ2-1 | once | 15 | TRBV14 | CASSQLAGALNEQFF | TGTGCCAGCAGCCAACTAGCGGGAGCTTTAAATGAGCAGTTCTTC
NA | TRBJ1-2 | few | 15 | TRBV28 | CASSLSRVSNYGYTF | TGTGCCAGCAGTTTATCTCGGGTATCTAACTATGGCTACACCTTC
TRBD1 | TRBJ1-2 | NA | 13 | TRBV27 | CASSPRGRHGYTF | TGTGCCAGCAGTCCCAGGGGGCGACACGGCTACACCTTC
TRBD2 | TRBJ2-1 | NA | 15 | TRBV30 | CAWSVLGTNPNEQFF | TGTGCCTGGAGTGTGTTAGGGACTAACCCCAATGAGCAGTTCTTC
NA | TRBJ2-7 | once | 15 | TRBV5-8 | CASSLGGHVFYEQYF | TGTGCCAGCAGCTTGGGAGGGCATGTTTTTTACGAGCAGTACTTC
NA | TRBJ1-2 | NA | 13 | TRBV10-3 | CAISESESRGYTF | TGTGCCATCAGTGAGTCGGAGAGTCGTGGCTACACCTTC
NA | TRBJ2-2 | NA | 13 | TRBV5-5 | CASSPEYTGELFF | TGTGCCAGCAGCCCCGAGTACACCGGGGAGCTGTTTTTT
NA | TRBJ2-7 | NA | 16 | TRBV28 | CASSLFGAGTAPLEYF | NA
NA | TRBJ2-7 | NA | 18 | TRBV9 | CASSAQGTSKTPFYEQYF | TGTGCCAGCAGCGCACAAGGGACCTCCAAAACCCCTTTCTACGAGCAGTACTTC
TRBD2 | TRBJ2-3 | NA | 16 | TRBV18 | CASSRGTSGSTDTQYF | TGTGCCAGCTCACGCGGGACTAGCGGGAGCACAGATACGCAGTATTTT
TRBD1 | TRBJ2-1 | NA | 15 | TRBV29-1 | CSARRTGGSYNEQFF | TGCAGCGCCCGGAGGACAGGGGGCTCCTACAATGAGCAGTTCTTC
TRBD1 | TRBJ2-3 | NA | 15 | TRBV4-2 | CASSRGTDYTDTQYF | TGTGCCAGCAGCCGAGGGACAGACTACACAGATACGCAGTATTTT
NA | TRBJ2-3 | NA | 16 | TRBV2 | CASPGDSGTSTDTQYF | TGTGCCAGCCCCGGTGATAGCGGAACTAGCACAGATACGCAGTATTTT
NA | TRBJ2-5 | once | 15 | TRBV5-1 | CASSLENLSRETQYF | TGCGCCAGCAGCTTGGAGAACCTATCCAGGGAGACCCAGTACTTC
NA | TRBJ2-2 | NA | 17 | TRBV4-3 | CASSQDREVEGTGELFF | TGCGCCAGCAGCCAAGATAGGGAGGTAGAAGGGACCGGGGAGCTGTTTTTT
NA | TRBJ2-1 | few | 18 | TRBV7-6 | CASSLGPGARSHDYEQFF | TGTGCCAGCAGCTTAGGGCCCGGGGCCCGATCGCATGACTATGAGCAGTTCTTC
NA | TRBJ2-1 | NA | 15 | TRBV9 | CASSVGAIMGNEQFF | TGTGCCAGCAGCGTAGGAGCGATAATGGGGAATGAGCAGTTCTTC
TRBD2 | TRBJ2-7 | NA | 13 | TRBV6-1 | CASSARSGTSGSF | TGTGCCAGCAGTGCTCGCTCCGGGACTAGCGGGAGCTTC
TRBD1 | TRBJ2-7 | NA | 14 | TRBV7-2 | CASSLTWDSYEQYF | TGTGCCAGCAGCTTAACATGGGACAGCTACGAGCAGTACTTC
TRBD1 | TRBJ1-2 | NA | 13 | TRBV29-1 | CSVEKAGQYGYTF | TGCAGCGTTGAAAAGGCGGGACAGTATGGCTACACCTTC